The source of this T cell receptor beta chain is a study of shared clonotypes between healthy human individuals. Libraries were prepared by immunoSEQ multiplex PCR; TCRdb keeps only in-frame clonotypes and omits some of them. Of around 1.6 million clones in the sample, 98% were seen once. CDR3 length: 16 residues. V was clipped by 3 bases and J by 6 bases, with 18 bases between them. CDR1 is MNHEY and CDR2 is SVGAGI in the germline V gene. This rearrangement joins TRBV6-5 to TRBJ2-1; no reliable D call. Input material: naive CD4+ T cells sorted from blood. This sample's subset: CD45RA+ positively selected. The clonotype originates from a man younger than 45 in good health. CDR3 loop: CASSYIPSPPSNEQFF. CDR3 sequence (DNA): TGTGCCAGCAGTTATATCCCCTCCCCGCCCAGCAATGAGCAGTTCTTC.